This TCR beta chain comes out of a study of breast tumors, draining lymph nodes, adjacent tissues. Broader study findings: Luminal-like breast cancer showed significantly greater tumor-nontumor repertoire similarity than basal-like breast cancer did. Findings are consistent with lymph node origin and intratumoral expansion of most tumor T cells. Tumor TCR diversity was below lymph nodes but above nontumor tissue. That most tumor T cells come from lymph nodes remained unproven.

The CDR3 has 13 residues. The germline gives CDR1 SEHNR, CDR2 FQNEAQ (reference sequence). Trimming cost V 5 bases and J 3 bases; bases outside gene matches: 4. Samples came from axillary lymph nodes draining the breast cancer. This clonotype has a count of ten or more. Its antigen remains unidentified. Using its own MiXCR run on the multiplex PCR reads, TCRdb lists one record per CDR3 protein. The sample yields 190,000 or so distinct CDR3 sequences, 25% to 40% seen once. The TCR was taken from a female donor with breast cancer. Some clones in this sample may be carry-over from other donors' samples. The chain links TRBV7-9 to TRBJ2-7; TRBD1 matches 7 bases. Sequencing used axillary lymph node tissue. The CDR3 sequence: CASSLTGDYEQYF. CDR3 nucleotides: TGTGCCAGCAGCCTCACAGGGGACTACGAGCAGTACTTC. Variable domain in full (rest from reference TRBV7-9 and TRBJ2-7): DTGVSQNPRHKITKRGQNVTFRCDPISEHNRLYWYRQTLGQGPEFLTYFQNEAQLEKSRLLSDRFSAERPKGSFSTLEIQRTEQGDSAMYLCASSLTGDYEQYFGPGTRLTVT.